Listed here are 23 T cell receptor beta chains from one sample, sequenced in a study of blood T cell repertoires in COVID-19. Profiled with immunoSEQ multiplex PCR; TCRdb holds only in-frame clones, not every one. This table holds some 27,000 clones, 76% found once. Specimen: peripheral blood. These receptors all come from a man in his sixties or seventies with acute or convalescent COVID-19.

The gene calls are TRBV7-2 and TRBJ2-7, with D possibly being TRBD1 (6 bases). Germline V CDR1 and CDR2: SGHTA, FQGNSA. Trimming took off 5 bases at V and 4 bases at J, with 18 bases between the two ends. The CDR3 contains 15 residues. The CDR3 sequence is CASSRGTTPYYEQYF. CDR3 sequence (DNA): TGTGCCAGCAGCCGTGGGACAACACCATATTACGAGCAGTACTTC.

This chain joins TRBV28 and TRBJ2-7, with 8 nucleotides matching TRBD1. Trimming cost V 3 bases and J 4 bases; bases outside gene matches: 8. In germline, CDR1 is MDHEN, CDR2 SYDVKM. The CDR3 covers 15 residues. The CDR3 region is CASSFQVTGAYEQYF. The CDR3 region has the DNA TGTGCCAGCAGTTTTCAGGTGACAGGGGCTTACGAGCAGTACTTC.

Only one count was recorded for this clone. The chain recombines TRBV7-9 with TRBJ1-1; 8 nucleotides align to TRBD1. This CDR3 region has 15 residues. With V trimmed by 1 base and J by 3 bases, 4 bases remained unmatched. Germline-derived CDR1 and CDR2 are SEHNR and FQNEAQ (reference sequence). The CDR3 region is CASSLEGTGDTEAFF. In DNA form, the CDR3 reads TGTGCCAGCAGCTTAGAAGGGACAGGAGACACTGAAGCTTTCTTT. The full variable domain, in which reference TRBV7-9 and TRBJ1-1 provide the parts outside the CDR3, is DTGVSQNPRHKITKRGQNVTFRCDPISEHNRLYWYRQTLGQGPEFLTYFQNEAQLEKSRLLSDRFSAERPKGSFSTLEIQRTEQGDSAMYLCASSLEGTGDTEAFFGQGTRLTVV.

This chain uses TRBV5-5 with TRBJ2-3; TRBD2 aligns across 8 bases. Germline lookup yields CDR1 SGHKS and CDR2 YYEKEE (reference sequence). The CDR3 spans 17 residues. V trimming: 1 base; J trimming: 1 base; junction bases outside the gene matches: 8. CDR3 nucleotides: TGTGCCAGCAGCTTGAACATCGGGAGGGGCGGCACAGATACGCAGTATTTT. Translating it yields CASSLNIGRGGTDTQYF. The full variable domain, completed using reference TRBV5-5 and TRBJ2-3, is DAGVTQSPTHLIKTRGQQVTLRCSPISGHKSVSWYQQVLGQGPQFIFQYYEKEERGRGNFPDRFSARQFPNYSSELNVNALLLGDSALYLCASSLNIGRGGTDTQYFGPGTRLTVL.

The chain joins TRBV6-1 to TRBJ2-4; D not certain. Germline-derived CDR1 and CDR2 are MNHNS and SASEGT. Trimming pared 2 bases from V and 6 bases from J, leaving 11 bases between. The CDR3 length is 14 residues. This CDR3 reads CASSEPRPPNIQYF. The DNA of the CDR3 is TGTGCCAGCAGTGAACCCAGGCCGCCAAACATTCAGTACTTC.

The chain links TRBV6-1 to TRBJ2-2, with 8 bases aligning to TRBD2. The germline V gene has CDR1 MNHNS and CDR2 SASEGT. V lost 2 bases and J lost 0; bases outside the gene matches: 5. There are 17 residues in the CDR3. Here the CDR3 DNA reads TGTGCCAGCAGTGAACGGGAGGGCCGGGCGAACACCGGGGAGCTGTTTTTT. Its translation: CASSEREGRANTGELFF.

In this sample, this clone turned up once. This chain joins TRBV6-6 and TRBJ2-3; D gene ambiguous. The germline gives CDR1 MNHNY, CDR2 SVGAGI (reference sequence). The CDR3 has 14 amino acids. Trimming pared 6 bases from V and 3 bases from J, leaving 13 bases between. The CDR3 loop is CASRPDPRTDTQYF. CDR3 bases: TGTGCCAGCAGGCCCGATCCTAGGACAGATACGCAGTATTTT.

The chain recombines TRBV27 with TRBJ1-6, with TRBD1 identical over 8 bases. CDR3 length: 15 amino acids. The germline gives CDR1 MNHEY, CDR2 SMNVEV (reference sequence). V shed 3 bases and J 10 bases; nucleotides not matched to a gene: 8. The CDR3 nucleotides are TGTGCCAGCAGTTTTCTGGACAGGGCCGGGTCACCCCTCCACTTT. Translation gives CASSFLDRAGSPLHF.

This rearrangement joins TRBV2 to TRBJ1-3; D not resolved. From germline, CDR1 is SNHLY and CDR2 FYNNEI. V lost 3 bases to trimming and J lost 2 bases, with 11 bases between them. The CDR3 has 15 amino acids. In nucleotides, the CDR3 is TGTGCCAGCAGTGACCGCAGCGCTACTGGAAACACCATATATTTT. This translates into CASSDRSATGNTIYF.

The chain joins TRBV7-2 to TRBJ2-1; TRBD2 agrees at 8 bases. With V trimmed by 5 bases and J by 6 bases, 9 bases remained unmatched. The CDR3 sequence is 15 residues long. Germline loops: CDR1 SGHTA, CDR2 FQGNSA. CDR3 region: CASSLLPGLGNEQFF. CDR3 nucleotide sequence: TGTGCCAGCAGCCTCCTCCCGGGACTAGGCAATGAGCAGTTCTTC. Together with reference TRBV7-2 and TRBJ2-1, the CDR3 gives the full variable domain: GAGVSQSPSNKVTEKGKDVELRCDPISGHTALYWYRQSLGQGLEFLIYFQGNSAPDKSGLPSDRFSAERTGGSVSTLTIQRTQQEDSAVYLCASSLLPGLGNEQFFGPGTRLTVL.

This chain links TRBV5-1 with TRBJ2-3; tentatively, D is TRBD2 (6 bases). CDR3 length: 15 amino acids. The V and J ends lost 0 bases and 1 base respectively, with 9 bases between them. Germline V gene data show CDR1 as SGHRS and CDR2 as YFSETQ. CDR3 sequence (DNA): TGCGCCAGCAGCTTGGCTTTAGCGGGCACAGATACGCAGTATTTT. This gives the protein CASSLALAGTDTQYF.

This clone was counted a few times. The genes are TRBV7-9 and TRBJ2-3; D remains ambiguous. Germline V gives CDR1 SEHNR, CDR2 FQNEAQ (reference sequence). V lost 4 bases and J 4 bases, leaving 9 bases between the germline ends. The CDR3 covers 13 residues. The CDR3 coding sequence is TGTGCCAGCAGCTCTAGGAACCCAGATACGCAGTATTTT. Translated, it gives CASSSRNPDTQYF.

The rearrangement links TRBV27 to TRBJ1-1; possibly TRBD1 for D (5 bases). The germline V and J ends were trimmed by 3 bases and 10 bases, with 21 bases remaining between them. The CDR3 spans 15 residues. Germline assignment: CDR1 MNHEY and CDR2 SMNVEV (reference sequence). DNA for the CDR3: TGTGCCAGCAGTTTGGGGCCTTTTGGTCTAGTAGGAGCTTTCTTT. The encoded protein is CASSLGPFGLVGAFF.

In its sample, this clone was seen a few times. The CDR3: CASSLGTTYSGNTIYF. The CDR3, as DNA: TGTGCCAGCAGTTTAGGGACAACATACTCTGGAAACACCATATATTTT. The V call is TRBV28, the J call TRBJ1-3; TRBD1 might be the D (6 bases). V lost 2 bases and J 0 bases, leaving 11 bases between the germline ends. Per germline, CDR1 MDHEN and CDR2 SYDVKM. This CDR3 region has 16 residues. Variable domain in full (rest from reference TRBV28 and TRBJ1-3): DVKVTQSSRYLVKRTGEKVFLECVQDMDHENMFWYRQDPGLGLRLIYFSYDVKMKEKGDIPEGYSVSREKKERFSLILESASTNQTSMYLCASSLGTTYSGNTIYFGEGSWLTVV.

This clone came up a few times. The rearrangement uses TRBV30 and TRBJ1-3; D call uncertain. Trimming took 5 bases from V and 0 from J, leaving 5 bases between them. Germline V lookup: CDR1 GTSNPN, CDR2 SVGIG (reference sequence). CDR3 length: 12 residues. The CDR3 reads CAWSVSGNTIYF. As DNA, the CDR3 is TGTGCCTGGTCCGTCTCTGGAAACACCATATATTTT. Using reference TRBV30 and TRBJ1-3 for the parts outside the CDR3, the full variable domain is SQTIHQWPATLVQPVGSPLSLECTVEGTSNPNLYWYRQAAGRGLQLLFYSVGIGQISSEVPQNLSASRPQDRQFILSSKKLLLSDSGFYLCAWSVSGNTIYFGEGSWLTVV.

The gene calls are TRBV4-2 and TRBJ2-1; 7 positions agree with TRBD1. The V and J ends lost 2 bases and 3 bases, in that order; junction bases with no gene match: 4. The CDR3 sequence is 15 residues long. Germline values: CDR1 LGHNA, CDR2 YNFKEQ. CDR3 in amino acids: CASSQQAGGYNEQFF. CDR3 DNA: TGTGCCAGCAGCCAACAGGCAGGGGGCTACAATGAGCAGTTCTTC.

The V gene is TRBV9, the J gene TRBJ1-4, with 7 nucleotides matching TRBD1. Germline values: CDR1 SGDLS, CDR2 YYNGEE. The CDR3 extends over 15 amino acids. Trimming removed 4 bases from V and 6 bases from J; junction bases left unmatched: 9. The CDR3 reads CASSLVTGQDEKLFF. CDR3 nucleotide sequence: TGTGCCAGCAGCCTAGTGACAGGGCAGGATGAAAAACTGTTTTTT.

This clone was found once. The rearrangement links TRBV3-1 (or the pseudogene TRBV3-2) to TRBJ2-1, with D maybe TRBD2 (6 bases). CDR1 is LGHDT and CDR2 is YNNKEL in the germline V gene (reference sequence). The CDR3 consists of 15 residues. V lost 0 bases to trimming and J lost 5 bases, with 11 bases between them. The CDR3, as DNA: TGTGCCAGCAGCCAAGACTACGGCGGGGACAATGAGCAGTTCTTC. Residues: CASSQDYGGDNEQFF.

This clone was found a few times. V is TRBV10-3 and J is TRBJ1-4; TRBD1 aligns across 8 bases. J lost 7 bases, V lost 6 bases, and 7 bases had no gene match. CDR1 ENHRY and CDR2 SYGVKD come from the germline V gene. This CDR3 has 14 residues. The CDR3 reads CAIRPDRGAEKLFF. Written as DNA, the CDR3 is TGTGCCATCAGACCAGACAGGGGAGCTGAAAAACTGTTTTTT.

V is TRBV12-3 or TRBV12-4 and J is TRBJ1-5, with TRBD1 identical over 9 bases. The V gene end was trimmed by 6 bases and the J gene end by 9 bases; junction bases not matched to a gene: 6. This CDR3 comprises 13 residues. CDR3 residues: CASSRDREAPQHF. As DNA, the CDR3 is TGTGCCAGCAGCCGGGACAGGGAGGCGCCCCAGCATTTT.

The rearrangement joins TRBV2 to TRBJ1-4; D not certain. The CDR3 is 15 residues long. CDR1 is SNHLY, CDR2 FYNNEI, per germline. Trimming removed 8 bases at V and 5 bases at J, with 18 bases between. This CDR3 is CASGEADTGNEKLFF. CDR3 nucleotides: TGTGCCAGCGGGGAGGCGGATACCGGAAATGAAAAACTGTTTTTT.

The chain combines TRBV5-4 with TRBJ2-1; TRBD2 agrees at 13 bases. The CDR3 runs 16 residues. Germline CDR1 reads SGHNT; CDR2 reads YYREEE (reference sequence). V was pared by 4 bases and J by 8 bases, with 9 bases of the junction left unmatched. The CDR3 nucleotides read TGTGCCAGCAGCCGTGGAGGGACTAGCGGGGCCGATGAGCAGTTCTTC. This codes for CASSRGGTSGADEQFF.

The chain carries TRBV19 and TRBJ2-1; D may be TRBD1 (6 bases). CDR1 and CDR2 (germline): LNHDA, SQIVND (reference sequence). The CDR3 length is 14 residues. V shed 5 bases and J shed 2 bases, with 10 bases lying between them. The CDR3 DNA sequence: TGTGCCAGTAGTTTGCGGACAGCCTACAATGAGCAGTTCTTC. Protein sequence: CASSLRTAYNEQFF.